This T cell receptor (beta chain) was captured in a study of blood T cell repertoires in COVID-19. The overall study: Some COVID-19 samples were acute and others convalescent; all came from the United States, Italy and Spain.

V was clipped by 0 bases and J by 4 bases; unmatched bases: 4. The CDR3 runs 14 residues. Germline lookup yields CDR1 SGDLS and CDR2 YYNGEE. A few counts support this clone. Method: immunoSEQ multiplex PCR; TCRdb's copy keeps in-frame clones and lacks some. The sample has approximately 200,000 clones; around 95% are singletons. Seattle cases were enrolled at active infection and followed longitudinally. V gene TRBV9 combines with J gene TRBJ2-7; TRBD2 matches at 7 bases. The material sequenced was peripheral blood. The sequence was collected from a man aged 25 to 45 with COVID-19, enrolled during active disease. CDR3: CASSVAGEGYEQYF. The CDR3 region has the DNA TGTGCCAGCAGCGTAGCGGGGGAGGGATACGAGCAGTACTTC.